This entry lists 20 T cell receptor beta chains sequenced from one sample in a study of cytomegalovirus exposure and HLA in healthy donors. Researchers ran the PCR with 60 Vbeta and 13 Jbeta primers. The table came from immunoSEQ multiplex PCR; TCRdb's copy has only in-frame clones and leaves some out. There are about 130,000 clones in the sample; approximately 80% occur only once, and around 2.2% lies in the top ten. Sequenced material: PBMCs. These receptors originate from a man aged 25 to 45 in good health and CMV-seronegative.

The sample holds a few counts of this clone. This chain connects TRBV6-6 to TRBJ2-7; D is possibly TRBD1 (6 bases). Trimming shortened V by 5 bases and J by 2 bases, and 13 bases separated the two germline ends. This CDR3 region has 14 residues. In germline, CDR1 is MNHNY, CDR2 SVGAGI (reference sequence). The CDR3 nucleotides read TGTGCCAGCAGTCCACAGGGAGAACCCTACGAGCAGTACTTC. Protein sequence: CASSPQGEPYEQYF.

The rearrangement uses TRBV5-1 and TRBJ2-7; TRBD1 agrees at 11 bases. Germline values: CDR1 SGHRS, CDR2 YFSETQ. This CDR3 has 14 amino acids. V lost 0 bases and J lost 5; bases outside the gene matches: 1. CDR3 residues: CASSLVGQGDEQYF. The DNA for the CDR3 is TGCGCCAGCAGCTTGGTGGGACAGGGGGACGAGCAGTACTTC. Combining the CDR3 with reference TRBV5-1 and TRBJ2-7 gives the whole variable domain KAGVTQTPRYLIKTRGQQVTLSCSPISGHRSVSWYQQTPGQGLQFLFEYFSETQRNKGNFPGRFSGRQFSNSRSEMNVSTLELGDSALYLCASSLVGQGDEQYFGPGTRLTVT.

The chain carries TRBV6-6 and TRBJ1-1; 9 bases align to TRBD1. After removal of 6 bases from V and 7 bases from J, the junction contained 6 bases not matched to a gene. This CDR3 contains 13 residues. Germline V gene data show CDR1 as MNHNY and CDR2 as SVGAGI (reference sequence). CDR3 sequence (DNA): TGTGCCAGCAGCTGGGACAGGGCAGGTGAAGCTTTCTTT. It specifies CASSWDRAGEAFF.

The rearrangement links TRBV11-3 to TRBJ1-1; D might be TRBD1 (6 bases). This CDR3 contains 14 residues. V lost 5 bases to trimming and J lost 5 bases, with 15 bases between them. In germline, CDR1 is SGHNT, CDR2 YENEEA. CDR3 sequence (DNA): TGTGCCAGCAGCCCCAGGGGTGGTGAGACTGAAGCTTTCTTT. This encodes CASSPRGGETEAFF.

V is TRBV28 and J is TRBJ1-5; TRBD1 is a possible D gene (5 bases). CDR1 is MDHEN, CDR2 SYDVKM, per germline. V lost 6 bases to trimming and J lost 3 bases, with 15 bases between them. The CDR3 runs to 15 residues. CDR3 DNA: TGTGCCAGCAGGTACGGGGGGACCCCCAATCAGCCCCAGCATTTT. It yields the protein CASRYGGTPNQPQHF.

The rearrangement uses TRBV28 and TRBJ1-2; TRBD1 is a possible D gene (6 bases). Germline assignment: CDR1 MDHEN and CDR2 SYDVKM. The CDR3 is made up of 12 amino acids. The V and J ends lost 8 bases and 8 bases respectively, with 15 bases between them. CDR3 bases: TGTGCCAGCGAAGCAGGGGCCGTAGGCTACACCTTC. The encoded protein is CASEAGAVGYTF.

This sequence joins TRBV9 and TRBJ2-5; TRBD2 agrees at 7 bases. The J call may be incorrect, as the DNA end agrees better with TRBJ2-7. In germline, CDR1 is SGDLS, CDR2 YYNGEE. This CDR3 is 15 amino acids long. The CDR3 protein is CASSVGGGSYYEQYF. In nucleotides, the CDR3 is TGTGCCAGCAGCGTAGGAGGCGGGAGTTACTACGAGCAGTACTTC.

In its sample, this clone was seen once. The rearrangement joins TRBV5-5 to TRBJ2-7; 8 bases line up with TRBD1. The junction had 5 bases not matched to a gene; V was cut back by 4 bases and J by 2 bases. Germline V CDR1 and CDR2: SGHKS, YYEKEE (reference sequence). The CDR3 spans 14 residues. The CDR3 here is CASSRAGGPYEQYF. The CDR3 DNA sequence: TGTGCCAGCAGCCGGGCAGGGGGCCCCTACGAGCAGTACTTC.

This chain joins TRBV6-5 and TRBJ2-5; D possibly corresponds to TRBD1 (5 bases). The CDR3 sequence is 13 residues long. Between the trimmed V and J ends, which lost 4 bases and 11 bases, there was a span of 17 bases. Germline loops: CDR1 MNHEY, CDR2 SVGAGI. DNA for the CDR3: TGTGCCAGCAGTTCAGGGTTGCCCATGGAGCAGTACTTC. Encoded protein: CASSSGLPMEQYF.

This clone was seen a single time. V usage is TRBV5-4 and J usage is TRBJ2-1; unclear D gene. The CDR3 consists of 15 residues. V lost 4 bases to trimming and J lost 0 bases, with 11 bases between them. Germline V CDR1 and CDR2: SGHNT, YYREEE (reference sequence). CDR3: CASSPEASSYNEQFF. CDR3 in DNA: TGTGCCAGCAGCCCTGAGGCGAGCTCCTACAATGAGCAGTTCTTC.

This clone was observed a handful of times. This chain connects TRBV19 to TRBJ1-1; 9 nucleotides match TRBD1. J lost 6 bases, V lost 5 bases, and 10 bases had no gene match. The CDR3 extends over 15 amino acids. Germline CDR1 reads LNHDA; CDR2 reads SQIVND (reference sequence). In DNA form, the CDR3 reads TGTGCCAGTAGTGCCCGGAGGACAGGGGTTCCTGAAGCTTTCTTT. Protein: CASSARRTGVPEAFF.

This clone was recorded once. V usage is TRBV7-2 and J usage is TRBJ1-2; the match to TRBD1 covers 8 bases. Germline assignment: CDR1 SGHTA and CDR2 FQGNSA. Trimming removed 0 bases from V and 4 bases from J; junction bases left unmatched: 4. The CDR3 totals 15 residues. The CDR3 spells CASSLAWDRTYGYTF. DNA of the CDR3: TGTGCCAGCAGCTTAGCGTGGGACAGGACCTATGGCTACACCTTC.

With respect to this clone: Other nucleotide sequences in the sample specify the same CDR3. This chain uses TRBV6-5 with TRBJ2-7; 8 bases match TRBD2. Germline V gene data show CDR1 as MNHEY and CDR2 as SVGAGI. The CDR3 consists of 14 residues. The ends lost 0 bases at V and 3 bases at J; junction bases unmatched: 1. CDR3 DNA sequence: TGTGCCAGCAGTTACTCTACTAGCGGCTACGAGCAGTACTTC. Encoded protein: CASSYSTSGYEQYF.

This chain connects TRBV6-6 to TRBJ2-7, with D unclear. The V and J ends lost 6 bases and 3 bases respectively, with 12 bases between them. The germline gives CDR1 MNHNY, CDR2 SVGAGI (reference sequence). The CDR3 is 13 amino acids. The CDR3 loop reads CASSLAVFYEQYF. The CDR3, as DNA: TGTGCCAGCAGCCTCGCGGTGTTCTACGAGCAGTACTTC.

The CDR3 DNA is TGTGCCAGCAGCTTAGTTGTGGGACAGGGAAAGCAGTACTTC. This gives the protein CASSLVVGQGKQYF. V usage is TRBV7-8 and J usage is TRBJ2-7; 9 bases map to TRBD1. CDR1 and CDR2 (germline): SGHVS, FQNEAQ. CDR3 length: 14 residues. V lost 1 base to trimming and J lost 8 bases; unmatched junction nucleotides: 6.

The chain employs TRBV10-3 and TRBJ2-7; perhaps TRBD1 as D (6 bases). There are 15 residues in the CDR3. Germline V gene data show CDR1 as ENHRY and CDR2 as SYGVKD. Trimming pared 9 bases from V and 4 bases from J, leaving 22 bases between. The CDR3 loop reads CAMRVGQGNLYEQYF. DNA of the CDR3: TGTGCCATGAGAGTAGGGCAGGGGAACCTTTACGAGCAGTACTTC.

The rearrangement uses TRBV5-1 and TRBJ1-5; D unclear. CDR1 is SGHRS, CDR2 YFSETQ, per germline. This CDR3 comprises 14 residues. With 2 bases removed from V and 4 bases from J, the gap between germline ends came to 10 bases. The CDR3 is CASSFSGLNQPQHF. The DNA of the CDR3 is TGCGCCAGCAGCTTTTCGGGTTTGAATCAGCCCCAGCATTTT.

V gene TRBV28 combines with J gene TRBJ2-7; D possibly corresponds to TRBD1 (9 bases). Germline-derived CDR1 and CDR2 are MDHEN and SYDVKM. The CDR3 has 18 residues. Deletions cut 6 bases from V and 4 bases from J, with 28 bases between. In DNA form, the CDR3 reads TGTGCCAGCAGCCTACAGGGGGCGGCGAGCGGGAGTTTTTACGAGCAGTACTTC. Translated, it gives CASSLQGAASGSFYEQYF.

The chain is built from TRBV7-9 and TRBJ2-7; no firm D call. V shed 5 bases and J shed 8 bases, with 16 bases lying between them. The CDR3 is 13 amino acids. Germline loops: CDR1 SEHNR, CDR2 FQNEAQ (reference sequence). CDR3 DNA: TGTGCCAGCAGCCCTGCGGCAGCCAGTCAGCAGTACTTC. Protein sequence: CASSPAAASQQYF.

The V call is TRBV19, the J call TRBJ2-1; D unresolved. V shed 6 bases and J shed 9 bases, with 12 bases lying between them. This CDR3 is 12 amino acids long. Per germline, CDR1 LNHDA and CDR2 SQIVND (reference sequence). CDR3 sequence (DNA): TGTGCCAGTAGCACCCAGTATGGTGAGCAGTTCTTC. Translating it yields CASSTQYGEQFF.